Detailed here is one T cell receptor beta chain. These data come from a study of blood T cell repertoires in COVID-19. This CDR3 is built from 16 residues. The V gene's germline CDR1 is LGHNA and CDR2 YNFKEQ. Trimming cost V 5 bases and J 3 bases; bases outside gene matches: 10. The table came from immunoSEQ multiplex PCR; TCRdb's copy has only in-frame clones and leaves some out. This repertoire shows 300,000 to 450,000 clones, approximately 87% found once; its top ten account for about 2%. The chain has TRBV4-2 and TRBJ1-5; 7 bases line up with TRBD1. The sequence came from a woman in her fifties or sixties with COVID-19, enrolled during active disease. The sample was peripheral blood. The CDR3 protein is CASSFSHDRDNQPQHF. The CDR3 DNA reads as TGTGCCAGCAGCTTCTCCCACGACAGGGACAATCAGCCCCAGCATTTT.